The text below deals with one TCR beta chain. The sample belongs to a study of blood T cell repertoires in COVID-19. Study background: COVID-19 samples collected from the United States, Italy and Spain covered acute and convalescent phases. In each case, the material was cDNA or gDNA derived from T cells, B-cell-depleted T cells, or PBMCs.

Per the germline V gene, CDR1 is SGHNT and CDR2 is YENEEA. Deletions cut 4 bases from V and 6 bases from J, with 12 bases between. The CDR3 has 14 residues. In the authors' methods: Amplification with reference gene primers provided the estimates of nucleated cell counts. Clones were read by immunoSEQ multiplex PCR, and TCRdb kept only the in-frame ones, dropping some. The DNA gave D and trimming, while V, J and clone size come from that table. Among fewer than 250,000 clones listed, around four fifths were seen once. Sequenced material: peripheral blood. The TCR originated in a woman between 55 and 75 years old with active or convalescent COVID-19. The chain uses TRBV11-3 and TRBJ2-2; maybe TRBD2 (6 bases). Here the CDR3 reads CASSWDSQAGELFF. The CDR3 nucleotides read TGTGCCAGCAGCTGGGACTCCCAGGCCGGGGAGCTGTTTTTT.